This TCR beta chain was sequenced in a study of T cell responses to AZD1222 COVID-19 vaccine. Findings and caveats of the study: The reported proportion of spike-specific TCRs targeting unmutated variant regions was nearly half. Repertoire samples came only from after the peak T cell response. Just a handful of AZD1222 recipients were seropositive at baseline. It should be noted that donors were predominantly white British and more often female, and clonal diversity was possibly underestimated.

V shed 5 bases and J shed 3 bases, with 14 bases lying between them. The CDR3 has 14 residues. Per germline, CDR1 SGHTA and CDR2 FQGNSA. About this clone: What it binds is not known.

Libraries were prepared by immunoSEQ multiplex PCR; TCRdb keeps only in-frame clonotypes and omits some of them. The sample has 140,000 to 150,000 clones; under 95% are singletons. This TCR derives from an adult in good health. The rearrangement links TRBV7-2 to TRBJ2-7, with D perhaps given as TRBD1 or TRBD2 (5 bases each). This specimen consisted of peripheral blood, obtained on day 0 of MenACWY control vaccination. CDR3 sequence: CASSRPGRFYEQYF. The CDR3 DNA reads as TGTGCCAGCAGCCGCCCGGGGCGCTTCTACGAGCAGTACTTC.